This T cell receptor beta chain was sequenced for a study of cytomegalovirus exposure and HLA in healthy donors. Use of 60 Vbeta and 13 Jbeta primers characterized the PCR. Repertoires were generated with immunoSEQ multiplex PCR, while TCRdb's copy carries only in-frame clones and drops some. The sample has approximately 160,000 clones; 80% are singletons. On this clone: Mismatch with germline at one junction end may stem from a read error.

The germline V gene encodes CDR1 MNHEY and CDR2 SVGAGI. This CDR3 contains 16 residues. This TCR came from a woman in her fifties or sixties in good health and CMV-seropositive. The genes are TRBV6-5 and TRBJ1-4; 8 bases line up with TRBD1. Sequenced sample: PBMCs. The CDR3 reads CASRYLRQGWEEKLFF. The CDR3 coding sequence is TGTGCCAGCAGATACTTAAGACAGGGGTGGGAAGAAAAACTGTTTTTT.